The rows below give T cell receptor beta chains drawn from one sample of a study of metastatic and nonmetastatic thyroid tumors. TCRdb re-called the PCR reads via MiXCR. The top ten clones hold roughly 15% of a sample with approximately 14,000 clones, approximately 12% of them seen once. The sequenced material came from blood. The receptors were sampled from a female donor with papillary thyroid cancer or a benign thyroid nodule (not recorded which). Some clones in this sample may be carry-over from other donors' samples. CDR3s include the opening cysteine and the closing phenylalanine or tryptophan. The order of the fields is D gene, clone size, J gene, V gene, CDR3 protein, CDR3 DNA. The D gene is left open where the match is weak. The listing skips clone size in some rows; elsewhere it reads once, few, many or a size class.

d_call: TRBD2; clone_size: medium-sized; j_call: TRBJ2-7; v_call: TRBV27; cdr3_aa: CASRREFAYEQYF; cdr3_nt: TGTGCCAGCAGGCGGGAGTTCGCCTACGAGCAGTACTTC
d_call: -; clone_size: medium-sized; j_call: TRBJ1-2; v_call: TRBV27; cdr3_aa: CASSSLESLHLTSYGYTF; cdr3_nt: TGTGCCAGCAGTTCCCTGGAATCTCTTCATCTCACCTCCTATGGCTACACCTTC
d_call: -; clone_size: many; j_call: TRBJ1-2; v_call: TRBV30; cdr3_aa: CAWSGPGFYGYTF; cdr3_nt: TGTGCCTGGAGTGGTCCCGGTTTCTATGGCTACACCTTC
d_call: -; clone_size: -; j_call: TRBJ1-2; v_call: TRBV27; cdr3_aa: CASKSTGLPFGYTF; cdr3_nt: TGTGCCAGCAAAAGTACAGGACTCCCATTTGGCTACACCTTC
d_call: -; clone_size: few; j_call: TRBJ2-7; v_call: TRBV19; cdr3_aa: CASSHRYEQYF; cdr3_nt: TGTGCCAGTAGCCATCGCTACGAGCAGTACTTC
d_call: -; clone_size: many; j_call: TRBJ2-3; v_call: TRBV10-1; cdr3_aa: CASSDPSGGTDTQYF; cdr3_nt: TGCGCCAGCAGTGACCCGTCAGGGGGCACAGATACGCAGTATTTT
d_call: -; clone_size: many; j_call: TRBJ1-2; v_call: TRBV11-1; cdr3_aa: CASSLARTELRSGYTF; cdr3_nt: TGTGCCAGCAGCCTCGCCCGGACAGAGCTACGGAGTGGCTACACCTTC
d_call: TRBD1; clone_size: many; j_call: TRBJ1-1; v_call: TRBV11-1; cdr3_aa: CASTRFIGQGVGTEAFF; cdr3_nt: TGTGCCAGCACCCGGTTCATAGGACAGGGTGTGGGCACTGAAGCTTTCTTT
d_call: -; clone_size: few; j_call: TRBJ1-6; v_call: TRBV28; cdr3_aa: CASTQWASPLHF; cdr3_nt: TGTGCCAGCACCCAGTGGGCCTCACCCCTCCACTTT
d_call: -; clone_size: medium-sized; j_call: TRBJ2-1; v_call: TRBV6-1; cdr3_aa: CASTPGRTYNEQFF; cdr3_nt: TGTGCCAGCACCCCGGGTAGGACCTACAATGAGCAGTTCTTC
d_call: -; clone_size: -; j_call: TRBJ2-5; v_call: TRBV5-1; cdr3_aa: CASSSNRLGQETQYF; cdr3_nt: TGCGCCAGCAGCTCCAACCGGTTGGGTCAAGAGACCCAGTACTTC
d_call: -; clone_size: medium-sized; j_call: TRBJ1-2; v_call: TRBV6-1; cdr3_aa: CASSGLANYGYTF; cdr3_nt: TGTGCCAGCAGCGGCTTAGCTAACTATGGCTACACCTTC
d_call: TRBD1; clone_size: many; j_call: TRBJ2-1; v_call: TRBV11-2; cdr3_aa: CASSATGTDNEQFF; cdr3_nt: TGTGCCAGCAGCGCTACCGGGACAGACAATGAGCAGTTCTTC
d_call: -; clone_size: -; j_call: TRBJ2-7; v_call: TRBV9; cdr3_aa: CASSVGGNSFEQYF; cdr3_nt: TGTGCCAGCAGCGTGGGGGGCAACTCTTTCGAGCAGTACTTC
d_call: -; clone_size: many; j_call: TRBJ2-5; v_call: TRBV6-1; cdr3_aa: CASTPRGGGETQYF; cdr3_nt: TGTGCCAGTACCCCAAGGGGGGGAGGTGAGACCCAGTACTTC
d_call: -; clone_size: -; j_call: TRBJ2-3; v_call: TRBV9; cdr3_aa: CASSVEHSTDTQYF; cdr3_nt: TGTGCCAGCAGCGTAGAACACTCCACAGATACGCAGTATTTT
d_call: -; clone_size: few; j_call: TRBJ2-2; v_call: TRBV6-2/TRBV6-3; cdr3_aa: CASTTGSAGELFF; cdr3_nt: TGTGCCAGCACCACCGGAAGCGCCGGGGAGCTGTTTTTT
d_call: -; clone_size: many; j_call: TRBJ2-2; v_call: TRBV4-1; cdr3_aa: CASSRGKNTGELFF; cdr3_nt: TGCGCCAGCAGCCGTGGGAAGAACACCGGGGAGCTGTTTTTT
d_call: -; clone_size: many; j_call: TRBJ2-1; v_call: TRBV20-1; cdr3_aa: CSARETRYNEQFF; cdr3_nt: TGCAGTGCTAGAGAGACGCGATACAATGAGCAGTTCTTC
d_call: TRBD2; clone_size: once; j_call: TRBJ2-3; v_call: TRBV20-1; cdr3_aa: CAERGVCTDTQYF; cdr3_nt: TGCGCAGAGCGGGGGGTGTGCACAGATACGCAGTATTTT
d_call: TRBD1; clone_size: many; j_call: TRBJ1-5; v_call: TRBV7-6; cdr3_aa: CASSLDVGQGLLPQHF; cdr3_nt: TGTGCCAGCAGCTTAGATGTGGGACAGGGTCTCTTGCCCCAGCATTTT
d_call: -; clone_size: many; j_call: TRBJ1-2; v_call: TRBV5-6; cdr3_aa: CASSVPGANYGYTF; cdr3_nt: TGTGCCAGCAGCGTACCAGGGGCCAACTATGGCTACACCTTC
d_call: -; clone_size: many; j_call: TRBJ2-1; v_call: TRBV28; cdr3_aa: CASSYRDGSYNEQFF; cdr3_nt: TGTGCCAGCAGCTACAGGGACGGCTCCTACAATGAGCAGTTCTTC
d_call: TRBD1; clone_size: many; j_call: TRBJ1-1; v_call: TRBV14; cdr3_aa: CASSRLSGTGGRTEAFF; cdr3_nt: TGTGCCAGCAGCCGTTTGTCCGGGACAGGGGGTCGCACTGAAGCTTTCTTT
d_call: -; clone_size: many; j_call: TRBJ2-3; v_call: TRBV28; cdr3_aa: CASSLTGSADTQYF; cdr3_nt: TGTGCCAGCAGCCTCACAGGGTCGGCAGATACGCAGTATTTT
d_call: -; clone_size: many; j_call: TRBJ2-2; v_call: TRBV5-5; cdr3_aa: CASSLTGSTGELFF; cdr3_nt: TGTGCCAGCAGCTTGACAGGGTCTACCGGGGAGCTGTTTTTT
d_call: -; clone_size: medium-sized; j_call: TRBJ2-1; v_call: TRBV6-1; cdr3_aa: CASSPNYNEQFF; cdr3_nt: TGTGCCAGCAGTCCGAACTACAATGAGCAGTTCTTC
d_call: TRBD1; clone_size: many; j_call: TRBJ2-7; v_call: TRBV20-1; cdr3_aa: CSARVQGAGNEQYF; cdr3_nt: TGCAGTGCTAGAGTTCAGGGGGCTGGGAACGAGCAGTACTTC
d_call: -; clone_size: many; j_call: TRBJ2-7; v_call: TRBV7-9; cdr3_aa: CASSTLGEQYF; cdr3_nt: TGTGCCAGCAGCACACTTGGTGAGCAGTACTTC
d_call: -; clone_size: -; j_call: TRBJ2-1; v_call: TRBV4-3; cdr3_aa: CASSQELAPTYNEQFF; cdr3_nt: TGCGCCAGCAGCCAAGAACTAGCCCCAACGTACAATGAGCAGTTCTTC
d_call: -; clone_size: many; j_call: TRBJ1-6; v_call: TRBV2; cdr3_aa: CASTSSFPGSSPLHF; cdr3_nt: TGTGCCAGCACTAGCTCCTTTCCGGGGAGTTCACCCCTCCACTTT
d_call: -; clone_size: few; j_call: TRBJ2-7; v_call: TRBV28; cdr3_aa: CASSPGRTGPYEQYF; cdr3_nt: TGTGCCAGCAGTCCCGGGAGGACAGGGCCCTACGAGCAGTACTTC
d_call: -; clone_size: many; j_call: TRBJ2-3; v_call: TRBV24-1; cdr3_aa: CATSDLGDTQYF; cdr3_nt: TGTGCCACCAGTGATTTAGGAGATACGCAGTATTTT
d_call: -; clone_size: many; j_call: TRBJ2-5; v_call: TRBV5-1; cdr3_aa: CASSSDSETQYF; cdr3_nt: TGCGCCAGCAGCTCGGACAGTGAGACCCAGTACTTC
d_call: -; clone_size: many; j_call: TRBJ2-2; v_call: TRBV2; cdr3_aa: CASSRDSYTGELFF; cdr3_nt: TGTGCCAGCAGTCGGGACTCCTACACCGGGGAGCTGTTTTTT
d_call: TRBD2; clone_size: medium-sized; j_call: TRBJ2-3; v_call: TRBV6-5; cdr3_aa: CASSSQRGGSTDTQYF; cdr3_nt: TGTGCCAGCAGTTCTCAGCGGGGGGGTAGCACAGATACGCAGTATTTT
d_call: -; clone_size: medium-sized; j_call: TRBJ2-7; v_call: TRBV6-1; cdr3_aa: CASSPVGGSSYEQYF; cdr3_nt: TGTGCCAGCAGCCCCGTCGGGGGCAGCTCCTACGAGCAGTACTTC
d_call: TRBD2; clone_size: medium-sized; j_call: TRBJ2-7; v_call: TRBV6-1; cdr3_aa: CACAGVGGVGEQYF; cdr3_nt: TGTGCCTGCGCGGGGGTTGGGGGGGTTGGTGAGCAGTACTTC
d_call: -; clone_size: many; j_call: TRBJ2-7; v_call: TRBV20-1; cdr3_aa: CSASTDLSYEQYF; cdr3_nt: TGCAGTGCTAGTACAGACCTCTCCTACGAGCAGTACTTC
d_call: -; clone_size: medium-sized; j_call: TRBJ2-7; v_call: TRBV6-1; cdr3_aa: CASRTVGSAGEQYF; cdr3_nt: TGTGCCAGCAGAACGGTAGGCTCCGCGGGGGAGCAGTACTTC
d_call: -; clone_size: medium-sized; j_call: TRBJ2-5; v_call: TRBV2; cdr3_aa: CASSSQAETQYF; cdr3_nt: TGTGCCAGCAGTTCACAGGCGGAGACCCAGTACTTC